The T cell receptor (beta chain) described here comes from a study of beta chain features in type 1 diabetes. Study results and caveats: Sequencing used cDNA, and cells with high TCR expression could therefore be over-represented.

This clone was detected ten times or more. Its antigen is as yet unknown. Expressed TCRB transcripts were sequenced after all isolated RNA was converted to cDNA. Here immunoSEQ multiplex PCR was the method, and the copy in TCRdb shows in-frame clones only, minus some. Seen here are under 250,000 clones, around 14% observed once, and the top ten hold roughly 0.028%. Between the trimmed V and J ends, which lost 5 bases and 14 bases, there was a span of 16 bases. CDR1 is SGHTA, CDR2 FQGNSA, per germline. CDR3 size: 13 residues. The clonotype originates from a woman aged 40 to 50 in good health. The sequenced sample consisted of naive CD4+ T cells from blood. V and J are TRBV7-2 and TRBJ1-6; D call uncertain. The CDR3 nucleotides read TGTGCCAGCAGCCCCACGGGAGGTAGGGCCCTCCACTTT. This gives the protein CASSPTGGRALHF.